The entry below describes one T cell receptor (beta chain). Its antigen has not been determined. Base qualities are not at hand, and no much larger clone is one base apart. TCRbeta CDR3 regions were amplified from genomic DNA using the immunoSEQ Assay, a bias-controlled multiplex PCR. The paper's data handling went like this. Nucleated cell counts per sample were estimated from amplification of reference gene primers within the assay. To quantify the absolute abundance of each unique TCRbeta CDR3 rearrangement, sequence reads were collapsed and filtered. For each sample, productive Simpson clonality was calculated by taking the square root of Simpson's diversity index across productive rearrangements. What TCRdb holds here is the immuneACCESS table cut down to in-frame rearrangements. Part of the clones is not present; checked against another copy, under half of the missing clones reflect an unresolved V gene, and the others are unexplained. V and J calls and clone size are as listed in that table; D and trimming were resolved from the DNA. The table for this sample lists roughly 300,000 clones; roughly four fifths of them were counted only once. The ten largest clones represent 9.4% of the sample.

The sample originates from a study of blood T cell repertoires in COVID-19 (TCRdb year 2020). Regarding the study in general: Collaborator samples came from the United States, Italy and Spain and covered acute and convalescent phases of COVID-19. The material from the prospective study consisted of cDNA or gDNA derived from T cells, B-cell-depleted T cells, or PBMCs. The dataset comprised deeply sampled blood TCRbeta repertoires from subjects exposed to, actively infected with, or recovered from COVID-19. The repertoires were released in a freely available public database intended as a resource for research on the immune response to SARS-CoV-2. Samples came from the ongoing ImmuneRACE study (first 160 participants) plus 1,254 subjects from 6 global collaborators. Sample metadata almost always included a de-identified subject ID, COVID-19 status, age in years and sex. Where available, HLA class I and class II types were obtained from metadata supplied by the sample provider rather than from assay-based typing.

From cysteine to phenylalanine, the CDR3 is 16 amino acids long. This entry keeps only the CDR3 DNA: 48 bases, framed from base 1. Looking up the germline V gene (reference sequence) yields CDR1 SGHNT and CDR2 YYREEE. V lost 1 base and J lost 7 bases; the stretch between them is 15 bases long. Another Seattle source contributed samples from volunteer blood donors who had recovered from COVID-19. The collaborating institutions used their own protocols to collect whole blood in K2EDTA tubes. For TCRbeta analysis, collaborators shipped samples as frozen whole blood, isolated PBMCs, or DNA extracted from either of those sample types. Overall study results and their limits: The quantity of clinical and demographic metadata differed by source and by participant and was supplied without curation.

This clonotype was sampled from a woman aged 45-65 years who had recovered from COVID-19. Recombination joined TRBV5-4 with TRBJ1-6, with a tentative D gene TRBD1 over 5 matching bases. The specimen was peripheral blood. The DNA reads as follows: TGTGCCAGCAGCTTGTGGGGGGGGAGTTCAAATTCACCCCTCCACTTT. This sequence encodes CASSLWGGSSNSPLHF.